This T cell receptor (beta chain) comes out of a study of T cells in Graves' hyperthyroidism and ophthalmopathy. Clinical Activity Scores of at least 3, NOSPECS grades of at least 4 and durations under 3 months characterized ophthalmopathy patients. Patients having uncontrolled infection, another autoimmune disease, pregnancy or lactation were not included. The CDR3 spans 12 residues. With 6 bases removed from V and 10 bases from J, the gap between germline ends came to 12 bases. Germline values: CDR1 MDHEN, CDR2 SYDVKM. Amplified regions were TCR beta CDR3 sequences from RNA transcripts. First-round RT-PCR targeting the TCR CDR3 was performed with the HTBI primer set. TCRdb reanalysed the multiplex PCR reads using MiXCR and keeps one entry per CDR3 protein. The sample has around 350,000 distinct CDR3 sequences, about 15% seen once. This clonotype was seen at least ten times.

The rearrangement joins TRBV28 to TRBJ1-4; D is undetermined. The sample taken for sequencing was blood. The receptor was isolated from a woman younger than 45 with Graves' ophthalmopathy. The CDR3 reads CASRFYGGKLFF. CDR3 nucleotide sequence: TGTGCCAGCAGGTTCTATGGAGGAAAACTGTTTTTT. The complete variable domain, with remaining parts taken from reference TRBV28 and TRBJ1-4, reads DVKVTQSSRYLVKRTGEKVFLECVQDMDHENMFWYRQDPGLGLRLIYFSYDVKMKEKGDIPEGYSVSREKKERFSLILESASTNQTSMYLCASRFYGGKLFFGSGTQLSVL.